The following is a T cell receptor beta chain sequence with its context. The antigen is unknown. Some clones are missing from TCRdb's copy, which holds only in-frame ones; the method was immunoSEQ multiplex PCR. The sample holds some 52,000 clones, roughly 90% seen once. Documented time point: week 11, during vaccination. Topical imiquimod accompanied each vaccine dose, which consisted of 300 ug of mutant IDH1 20-mer peptide. These data come from a study of a mutant IDH1 vaccine in newly diagnosed glioma. This clonotype was sampled from a man in his fifties with glioma. The sequenced sample was PBMCs, obtained from a glioma patient whose treatment included an IDH1 peptide vaccine.

CDR3 sequence reads: CASSQDLGLNTEAFF. DNA of the CDR3: TGCGCCAGCAGCCAAGATCTTGGGTTGAACACTGAAGCTTTCTTT. This chain uses TRBV4-1 with TRBJ1-1; no definite D call. The CDR3 extends over 15 amino acids. Germline V gene data show CDR1 as MGHRA and CDR2 as YSYEKL. Trimming stripped 0 bases from V and 0 bases from J, with 8 bases between.